The 14 T cell receptor beta chains below all came from one sample that was sequenced in a study of Tregs in tolerant kidney transplant recipients. The assay was immunoSEQ multiplex PCR, and TCRdb's table has in-frame clones only and misses some. Its table lists tens of thousands of clones. Sequencing used CD4+ T cells from blood, obtained before the transplant. The receptors shown here come from a human donor who received a combined kidney and bone marrow transplant.

Regarding this clone: The read ends 3 residues early relative to the CDR3; the germline J gene fills the gap. V is TRBV5-1 and J is TRBJ2-2, with TRBD1 as a possible D gene (5 bases). Germline V gene data show CDR1 as SGHRS and CDR2 as YFSETQ. Between the trimmed V and J ends, which lost 1 base and 5 bases, there was a span of 9 bases. The CDR3 is 14 residues long. The CDR3 bases that were read are TGCGCCAGCAGCTTGACTCAGGGAACCGGGGAG. Amino acids: CASSLTQGTGE. In full, the CDR3 is CASSLTQGTGELFF.

This CDR3 reads CASTHRGPRNEQFF. The CDR3 DNA, read in part, is TGCGCCAGCACCCACAGGGGCCCTCGCAATGAG. The chain links TRBV23-1 to TRBJ2-1; TRBD1 matches 7 bases. The CDR3 is cut off 3 residues early in the read; its end comes from the germline J gene. TRBV23-1 is designated an ORF whose function remains uncertain. Trimming took 7 bases from V and 6 from J; bases not matched to a gene: 9. The CDR3 sequence is 14 residues long.

A remark on this clone: Read data end 3 residues before the CDR3 end; the end is taken from the germline J gene. V and J are TRBV18 and TRBJ1-1; TRBD1 matches 7 bases. The junction had 2 bases not matched to a gene; V was cut back by 1 base and J by 3 bases. Looked up from germline, CDR1 is KGHSH and CDR2 is LQKENI. This CDR3 has 14 amino acids. CDR3 region: CASSPLTGDTEAFF. Incomplete CDR3 DNA: TGTGCCAGCTCACCACTCACAGGGGACACTGAA. The whole variable domain, filled in from reference TRBV18 and TRBJ1-1, reads NAGVMQNPRHLVRRRGQEARLRCSPMKGHSHVYWYRQLPEEGLKFMVYLQKENIIDESGMPKERFSAEFPKEGPSILRIQQVVRGDSAAYFCASSPLTGDTEAFFGQGTRLTVV.

Points on this clone: The read is 3 residues too short to cover the CDR3 end, so that end is filled in from the germline J gene. This chain connects TRBV2 to TRBJ2-6; D possibly corresponds to TRBD2 (6 bases). Germline CDR1 SNHLY, CDR2 FYNNEI. The V gene lost 6 bases and the J gene lost 0 bases, with 12 bases spanning the gap. This CDR3 has 16 residues. The sequenced part of the CDR3 DNA is TGTGCCAGCAGACCGGGACTGAGCTCTGGGGCCAACGTC. Translated: CASRPGLSSGANV. The CDR3 in its entirety is CASRPGLSSGANVLTF.

About this clone: The read terminates 3 residues before the CDR3 end, so the remaining end is supplied by the germline J gene. The V gene is TRBV6-2 or TRBV6-3, the J gene TRBJ2-2; 8 nucleotides match TRBD2. The junction had 11 bases not matched to a gene; V was cut back by 1 base and J by 7 bases. The CDR3 is 17 residues long. Germline V gene sequence: CDR1 MNHEY, CDR2 SVGEGT. This CDR3 is CASSYFLRREEGGELFF. The part of the CDR3 DNA that was read is TGTGCCAGCAGTTACTTCCTTAGGCGGGAGGAAGGCGGGGAG.

Regarding this clone: The read terminates 3 residues ahead of where the CDR3 ends, so the germline J gene completes it. This chain links TRBV18 with TRBJ1-1, with 11 bases aligning to TRBD1. The CDR3 contains 16 residues. The germline V gene encodes CDR1 KGHSH and CDR2 LQKENI. The part of the CDR3 DNA that was read is TGTGCCAGCTCACCGGACAGGGGGCGCCTGCAAACGGAA. Protein: CASSPDRGRLQTE. The CDR3, in full, reads CASSPDRGRLQTEAFF.

A remark on this clone: The CDR3 extends 3 residues past the end of the read, so its final part is completed from the germline J gene. The chain carries TRBV19 and TRBJ1-4; TRBD1 matches 7 bases. V shed 3 bases and J 8 bases; nucleotides not matched to a gene: 6. There are 14 residues in the CDR3. Germline CDR1 and CDR2: LNHDA and SQIVND (reference sequence). The CDR3 DNA, read in part, is TGTGCCAGTAGTATTGACAGGGCCACCGAAAAA. This sequence encodes CASSIDRATEK. The full CDR3 is CASSIDRATEKLFF.

Turning to this clone: The read finishes 3 residues shy of the CDR3 end, and the germline J gene is used to complete it. The rearrangement joins TRBV19 to TRBJ1-4; tentatively, D is TRBD1 (6 bases). V gave up 6 bases and J gave up 7 bases, with 15 bases separating them. Germline lookup yields CDR1 LNHDA and CDR2 SQIVND (reference sequence). CDR3 length equals 14 residues. The CDR3 region is CASSPGKGGEKLFF. CDR3 DNA (partial): TGTGCCAGTAGCCCCGGGAAAGGGGGTGAAAAA.

About this clone itself: The read ends 3 residues before the CDR3 terminus; that terminus is restored from the germline J gene. This sequence joins TRBV6-2 or TRBV6-3 and TRBJ2-3; 7 bases map to TRBD2. V trimming: 5 bases; J trimming: 1 base; junction bases outside the gene matches: 9. This CDR3 has 16 residues. Germline CDR1 MNHEY, CDR2 SVGEGT. The CDR3 is CASSLSLAGGTDTQYF. CDR3 bases read: TGTGCCAGCAGTCTTAGTCTGGCGGGGGGCACAGATACG.

Of note for this clone: The sequence runs out 3 residues before the end of the CDR3; the remainder is reconstructed from the germline J gene. This chain connects TRBV20-1 to TRBJ2-7, with TRBD1 matching 9 bases. Germline values: CDR1 DFQATT, CDR2 SNEGSKA (reference sequence). V lost 1 base, J lost 4 bases, and 11 bases stayed unmatched. The CDR3 sequence is 16 residues long. CDR3 bases read: TGCAGTGCTAGAGTCCTAACCCCGGGACAGGGTTACGAG. Protein product: CSARVLTPGQGYE. The complete CDR3 sequence is CSARVLTPGQGYEQYF.

To note about this clone: The CDR3 extends 3 residues past the end of the read, so its final part is completed from the germline J gene. The rearrangement uses TRBV2 and TRBJ1-2; no clear D gene. The ends were cut back, 7 bases at V and 4 bases at J, with 13 bases in the middle. Germline CDR1 SNHLY, CDR2 FYNNEI. The CDR3 runs to 13 residues. Partial CDR3 DNA: TGTGCCAGCACCCGAGCGGAGCTCTATGGC. It encodes CASTRAELYG. The entire CDR3 protein is CASTRAELYGYTF.

Remarks on this clone: With the read ending 3 residues before the CDR3 end, the germline J gene is used to fill in that end. V and J are TRBV7-9 and TRBJ2-2, with 7 bases fitting TRBD2. Germline values: CDR1 SEHNR, CDR2 FQNEAQ (reference sequence). Trimming took 5 bases from V and 4 from J; bases not matched to a gene: 4. The CDR3 runs 14 residues. The part of the CDR3 DNA that was read is TGTGCCAGCAGCACCTGGACTAGCACCGGGGAG. Amino acids: CASSTWTSTGE. From start to end, the CDR3 is CASSTWTSTGELFF. The variable domain in full, with the rest retrieved from reference TRBV7-9 and TRBJ2-2, is DTGVSQNPRHKITKRGQNVTFRCDPISEHNRLYWYRQTLGQGPEFLTYFQNEAQLEKSRLLSDRFSAERPKGSFSTLEIQRTEQGDSAMYLCASSTWTSTGELFFGEGSRLTVL.

Remarks on this clone: The DNA ends 3 residues before the CDR3 does, and the rest of the CDR3 is filled in from the germline J gene. This sequence joins TRBV29-1 and TRBJ2-5; TRBD2 agrees at 11 bases. Trimming removed 7 bases from V and 2 bases from J; junction bases left unmatched: 3. This CDR3 contains 13 residues. The germline V gene has CDR1 SQVTM and CDR2 ANQGSEA. CDR3 region: CSGGTSGQETQYF. The DNA read from the CDR3 is TGCAGCGGCGGGACTAGCGGACAAGAGACC. Using reference TRBV29-1 and TRBJ2-5 for the parts outside the CDR3, the full variable domain is SAVISQKPSRDICQRGTSLTIQCQVDSQVTMMFWYRQQPGQSLTLIATANQGSEATYESGFVIDKFPISRPNLTFSTLTVSNMSPEDSSIYLCSGGTSGQETQYFGPGTRLLVL.

On this clone: The CDR3 end lies 3 residues beyond the end of the read and is filled in from the germline J gene. The rearrangement joins TRBV29-1 to TRBJ2-3; D remains ambiguous. Germline values: CDR1 SQVTM, CDR2 ANQGSEA. This CDR3 has 12 residues. Trimming shortened V by 3 bases and J by 2 bases, and 6 bases separated the two germline ends. CDR3 DNA, as far as it was read: TGCAGCGTTGATGGCACCACAGATACG. Its protein is CSVDGTTDT. In full, the CDR3 reads CSVDGTTDTQYF.